The clone carrying this TCR beta chain was counted a few times. This sample is drawn from a study of T cells in Graves' hyperthyroidism and ophthalmopathy. TCR beta CDR3 region amplification was performed from RNA transcripts. HTBI primers drove first-round RT-PCR of the TCR CDR3. TCRdb recomputed calls from the multiplex PCR reads with MiXCR, one row per CDR3 protein. The data hold 530,000 or so distinct CDR3 sequences, with 15% to 20% observed a single time. The CDR3 has 14 amino acids. After removal of 7 bases from V and 9 bases from J, the junction contained 10 bases not matched to a gene. Germline V gene data show CDR1 as MNHEY and CDR2 as SMNVEV (reference sequence).

The V and J genes are TRBV27 and TRBJ2-1, with 9 bases fitting TRBD1. This TCR was recovered from a woman aged 18-29 years with Graves' ophthalmopathy. The sequencing input was blood. CDR3 in DNA: TGTGCCAGCACCGAAGGACAGGGGACCGGTGAGCAGTTCTTC. Its translation is CASTEGQGTGEQFF.